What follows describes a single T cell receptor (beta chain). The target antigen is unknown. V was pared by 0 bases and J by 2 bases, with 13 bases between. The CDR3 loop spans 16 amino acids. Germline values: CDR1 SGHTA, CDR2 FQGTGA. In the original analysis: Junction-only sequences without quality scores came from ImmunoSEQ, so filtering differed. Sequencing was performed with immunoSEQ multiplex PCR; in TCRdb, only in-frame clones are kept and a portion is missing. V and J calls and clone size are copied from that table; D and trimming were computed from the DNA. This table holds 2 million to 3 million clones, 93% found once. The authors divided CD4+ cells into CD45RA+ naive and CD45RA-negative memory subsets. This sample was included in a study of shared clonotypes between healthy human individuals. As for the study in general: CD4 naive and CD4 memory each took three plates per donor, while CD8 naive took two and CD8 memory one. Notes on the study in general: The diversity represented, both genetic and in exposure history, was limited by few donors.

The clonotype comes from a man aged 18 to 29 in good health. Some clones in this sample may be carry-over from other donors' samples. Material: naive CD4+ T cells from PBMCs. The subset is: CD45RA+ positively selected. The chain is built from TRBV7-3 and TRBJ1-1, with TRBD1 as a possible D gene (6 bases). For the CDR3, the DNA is TGTGCCAGCAGCTTAACATTTAGGGGGAGCAACACTGAAGCTTTCTTT. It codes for CASSLTFRGSNTEAFF.